What follows are 24 T cell receptor beta chains derived from one specimen sequenced in a study of shared clonotypes between healthy human individuals. Using immunoSEQ multiplex PCR, the repertoire was profiled, and TCRdb retains in-frame clones only, with some absent. This sample has roughly 680,000 clones, with 55% to 75% found just once. The sample was memory CD4+ T cells sorted from blood. The subset was: CD45RA-negative fraction. These receptors came from a woman between 25 and 40 years old in good health.

The CDR3, as DNA: TGTGCCAGCAGCTGGGGGACGGGAACCTACGAGCAGTACTTC. Translating it yields CASSWGTGTYEQYF. V is TRBV7-2 and J is TRBJ2-7; D is possibly TRBD1 or TRBD2 (5 bases each). The CDR3 extends over 14 amino acids. The V gene's germline CDR1 is SGHTA and CDR2 FQGNSA. Trimming left V 4 bases short and J 2 bases short, with 12 bases between.

The chain couples TRBV5-4 to TRBJ2-5, with D unresolved. Trimming pared 4 bases from V and 5 bases from J, leaving 12 bases between. The CDR3 length is 13 residues. From germline, CDR1 is SGHNT and CDR2 YYREEE (reference sequence). The CDR3 DNA reads as TGTGCCAGCAGCCGACCCGACGGGGAGACCCAGTACTTC. Its protein is CASSRPDGETQYF.

V and J are TRBV5-1 and TRBJ1-4; D gene uncertain. Germline CDR1 reads SGHRS; CDR2 reads YFSETQ. There are 14 residues in the CDR3. Trimming left V 4 bases short and J 5 bases short, with 12 bases between. CDR3 amino acids: CASSAPSVNEKLFF. As DNA, the CDR3 is TGCGCCAGCAGCGCCCCGTCTGTAAATGAAAAACTGTTTTTT.

The CDR3 DNA follows: TGTGCCAGCAGTACCAGGGAGAAAGGCTACACCTTC. This codes for CASSTREKGYTF. V gene TRBV27 combines with J gene TRBJ1-2, with D possibly matching TRBD1 (5 bases). CDR1 and CDR2 (germline): MNHEY, SMNVEV (reference sequence). The length of the CDR3 is 12 residues. Trimming cost V 5 bases and J 8 bases, with 12 bases left between them.

This clone occurred once. This rearrangement joins TRBV5-4 to TRBJ2-1; 8 nucleotides match TRBD2. CDR3 length: 18 amino acids. Germline CDR1 is SGHNT and CDR2 is YYREEE (reference sequence). V trimming: 0 bases; J trimming: 5 bases; junction bases outside the gene matches: 13. CDR3 residues: CASSLAGGPSLLNNEQFF. The DNA for the CDR3 is TGTGCCAGCAGCTTGGCGGGAGGGCCTAGTTTGCTCAACAATGAGCAGTTCTTC.

Points on this clone: A much larger clone differs from this one at a single base, so this may be a read error. The V and J genes are TRBV5-1 and TRBJ2-7, with D possibly called TRBD1 or TRBD2 (7 bases each). This CDR3 region has 14 residues. Germline V gene lookup returns CDR1 SGHRS and CDR2 YFSETQ. V gave up 4 bases and J gave up 3 bases, with 14 bases separating them. The CDR3 nucleotides read TGCGCCAGCAGCCTTCAGGGGGGGGGCTACGAGCAGTACTTC. It yields the protein CASSLQGGGYEQYF.

This chain connects TRBV23-1 to TRBJ1-3; D perhaps matches TRBD1 (5 bases). TRBV23-1 carries the ORF label, with uncertain function. The ends were cut back, 5 bases at V and 0 bases at J, with 11 bases in the middle. CDR3 size: 15 residues. The CDR3 loop is CASSGDGGSGNTIYF. The CDR3 coding sequence is TGCGCCAGCAGTGGGGACGGCGGCTCTGGAAACACCATATATTTT.

This clone was detected a few times. This rearrangement joins TRBV19 to TRBJ2-2; D is perhaps TRBD2 (6 bases). Germline lookup yields CDR1 LNHDA and CDR2 SQIVND (reference sequence). The CDR3 sequence is 17 residues long. V lost 6 bases to trimming and J lost 3 bases, with 20 bases between them. The CDR3 is CASSPRTGTGDTGELFF. For the CDR3, the DNA is TGTGCCAGTAGCCCACGTACCGGGACTGGAGACACCGGGGAGCTGTTTTTT.

The chain joins TRBV11-2 to TRBJ1-5; TRBD1 is a possible D gene (5 bases). Between the trimmed V and J ends, which lost 5 bases and 0 bases, there was a span of 11 bases. Looked up from germline, CDR1 is SGHAT and CDR2 is FQNNGV. This CDR3 region has 15 residues. The CDR3: CASSTDSLSNQPQHF. CDR3 DNA: TGTGCCAGCAGCACCGACAGTCTTAGCAATCAGCCCCAGCATTTT.

The V and J genes are TRBV2 and TRBJ1-1; D gene unclear. The CDR3 length is 14 residues. Trimming pared 1 base from V and 0 bases from J, leaving 6 bases between. Germline lookup yields CDR1 SNHLY and CDR2 FYNNEI. Here the CDR3 reads CASSEDELNTEAFF. CDR3 coding DNA: TGTGCCAGCAGTGAAGATGAGCTGAACACTGAAGCTTTCTTT.

V and J are TRBV28 and TRBJ2-3; 12 bases are shared with TRBD2. The CDR3 contains 16 residues. Germline trimming cut 9 bases from V and 0 bases from J; bases unmatched to any gene: 7. Germline V gene data show CDR1 as MDHEN and CDR2 as SYDVKM. The CDR3 bases are TGTGCCAGTTTGACTAGCGGGAGCCTTAGCACAGATACGCAGTATTTT. Protein: CASLTSGSLSTDTQYF.

V usage is TRBV18 and J usage is TRBJ2-1, with TRBD2 matching over 7 bases. From germline, CDR1 is KGHSH and CDR2 LQKENI. V lost 4 bases and J lost 5; bases outside the gene matches: 8. The CDR3 length is 15 residues. In DNA form, the CDR3 reads TGTGCCAGCTCACGTGGACTAGAGGAGAACAATGAGCAGTTCTTC. This encodes CASSRGLEENNEQFF. The full variable domain, rest sourced from reference TRBV18 and TRBJ2-1, is NAGVMQNPRHLVRRRGQEARLRCSPMKGHSHVYWYRQLPEEGLKFMVYLQKENIIDESGMPKERFSAEFPKEGPSILRIQQVVRGDSAAYFCASSRGLEENNEQFFGPGTRLTVL.

CDR3 loop: CASSLDSASYNEQFF. The CDR3 DNA reads as TGTGCCAGCAGCTTGGATTCTGCATCCTACAATGAGCAGTTCTTC. This chain joins TRBV5-4 and TRBJ2-1; D gene uncertain. Germline CDR1 SGHNT, CDR2 YYREEE (reference sequence). There are 15 residues in the CDR3. V lost 0 bases to trimming and J lost 1 base, with 8 bases between them.

This chain connects TRBV4-1 to TRBJ2-7; TRBD2 agrees at 11 bases. The CDR3 runs to 16 residues. Per the germline V gene, CDR1 is MGHRA and CDR2 is YSYEKL. With 1 base clipped from V and 3 bases from J, the junction kept 5 bases outside the gene matches. The CDR3 is CASSQVGLADNYEQYF. For the CDR3, the DNA is TGCGCCAGCAGCCAAGTGGGACTAGCGGACAACTACGAGCAGTACTTC.

V and J are TRBV5-1 and TRBJ2-3; 11 nucleotides agree with TRBD2. Trimming cost V 2 bases and J 2 bases; bases outside gene matches: 7. This CDR3 spans 17 amino acids. Looked up from germline, CDR1 is SGHRS and CDR2 is YFSETQ. Written as DNA, the CDR3 is TGCGCCAGCAGCTTCAAACCTAGCGGGAGGAACACAGATACGCAGTATTTT. It translates to CASSFKPSGRNTDTQYF.

The rearrangement joins TRBV27 to TRBJ2-5; a possible D gene is TRBD1 (6 bases). V shed 5 bases and J shed 5 bases, with 24 bases lying between them. The CDR3 totals 17 residues. The germline gives CDR1 MNHEY, CDR2 SMNVEV (reference sequence). In nucleotides, the CDR3 is TGTGCCAGCAGTCCCTCGACCGGGACCGCCCAGGGGGAGACCCAGTACTTC. Protein product: CASSPSTGTAQGETQYF.

This sequence joins TRBV28 and TRBJ2-2; D might be TRBD1 (6 bases). V dropped 7 bases and J dropped 3 bases, with 12 bases sitting between them. CDR1 MDHEN and CDR2 SYDVKM come from the germline V gene. CDR3 length equals 14 residues. The CDR3 loop is CASTRSGDTGELFF. CDR3 sequence (DNA): TGTGCCAGCACCCGGTCAGGGGACACCGGGGAGCTGTTTTTT.

Only a few counts were recorded for this clone. This chain uses TRBV5-1 with TRBJ2-3; D not resolved. The length of the CDR3 is 13 residues. Germline assignment: CDR1 SGHRS and CDR2 YFSETQ. The V end lost 7 bases, the J end lost 6 bases, and 15 bases lay between the germline ends. The CDR3 loop is CASGESEWDTQYF. Here the CDR3 DNA reads TGCGCCAGCGGCGAATCGGAGTGGGATACGCAGTATTTT.

This chain links TRBV5-4 with TRBJ2-1; D gene ambiguous. The CDR3 is 15 residues long. Per germline, CDR1 SGHNT and CDR2 YYREEE (reference sequence). The germline V and J ends were trimmed by 1 base and 0 bases, with 8 bases remaining between them. In DNA, the CDR3 is TGTGCCAGCAGCTTGTCAAGCCGCTCCTACAATGAGCAGTTCTTC. Translated, it gives CASSLSSRSYNEQFF.

This clone was recorded once. The chain employs TRBV6-5 and TRBJ2-7; D remains ambiguous. The CDR3 loop spans 15 amino acids. Germline-derived CDR1 and CDR2 are MNHEY and SVGAGI. The germline V and J ends were trimmed by 4 bases and 2 bases, with 15 bases remaining between them. CDR3 nucleotides: TGTGCCAGCAGTTCCTCGGCGACTCCCCCCTACGAGCAGTACTTC. Encoded protein: CASSSSATPPYEQYF.

The J gene is TRBJ1-3, the V gene TRBV29-1, with 7 bases aligning to TRBD1. With V trimmed by 4 bases and J by 0 bases, 6 bases remained unmatched. Germline CDR1 reads SQVTM; CDR2 reads ANQGSEA. This CDR3 contains 15 residues. The CDR3 DNA follows: TGCAGCGTTGGACGGGGGACAGCCTCTGGAAACACCATATATTTT. Its translation is CSVGRGTASGNTIYF.

To note about this clone: Other DNA variants within this sample encode the same CDR3. The chain combines TRBV5-4 with TRBJ2-7; D may match TRBD1 or TRBD2 (6 bases each). V dropped 0 bases and J dropped 1 base, with 11 bases sitting between them. CDR3 length: 15 amino acids. From germline, CDR1 is SGHNT and CDR2 YYREEE (reference sequence). CDR3 DNA sequence: TGTGCCAGCAGCTTGGGAGGGGGGAGGTCCTACGAGCAGTACTTC. This gives the protein CASSLGGGRSYEQYF.

Details on this clone: This likely stems from a read error, as it lies one base from a far larger clone. As DNA, the CDR3 is TGTGCCAGCTCACCACCGATACAGACGCTAATCCACAATGAGCAGTTCTTC. Amino acid sequence: CASSPPIQTLIHNEQFF. V gene TRBV18 combines with J gene TRBJ2-1; D ambiguous. Germline V gene sequence: CDR1 KGHSH, CDR2 LQKENI. The CDR3 runs to 17 residues. V lost 0 bases, J lost 5 bases, and 17 bases lay in between.

The chain links TRBV4-1 to TRBJ1-4; D not resolved. Germline V gene data show CDR1 as MGHRA and CDR2 as YSYEKL. Trimming removed 0 bases from V and 5 bases from J, with 7 bases in between. CDR3 length: 14 residues. CDR3 nucleotide sequence: TGCGCCAGCAGCCAAGATCGCCTAAATGAAAAACTGTTTTTT. Translated: CASSQDRLNEKLFF.